A selection of T cell receptor beta chains follows, all from one sample in a study of blood T cell repertoires in COVID-19. The method was immunoSEQ multiplex PCR; TCRdb's version includes in-frame clones alone and lacks a portion of them. The sample comprises 300,000 to 350,000 clones, around four fifths of which are singletons, and approximately 3% rests with the top ten. Sequencing was performed on peripheral blood. These receptors all stem from a man aged 30 to 45 with active or convalescent COVID-19. The CDR3 runs from the conserved cysteine through the conserved F or W. Each record gives: V gene, clone size, D gene, CDR3 protein. The D gene is left open where the match is weak. Size values are once, few and many counts, or a class for expanded clones, and some rows have none.

V gene: TRBV11-2
clone size: few
D gene: .
CDR3 protein: CASSGGTSNQPQHF

V gene: TRBV14
clone size: .
D gene: TRBD1
CDR3 protein: CASSQDSRRGTGEAGATYEQYF

V gene: TRBV6-4
clone size: .
D gene: .
CDR3 protein: CASSGRNRGETQYF

V gene: TRBV25-1
clone size: few
D gene: .
CDR3 protein: CASSESRSGRAETQYF

V gene: TRBV4-3
clone size: .
D gene: .
CDR3 protein: CASSQGGDYNEQFF

V gene: TRBV6-1
clone size: .
D gene: TRBD2
CDR3 protein: CASSEGLAGWETQYF

V gene: TRBV9
clone size: .
D gene: TRBD1
CDR3 protein: CASSSQGGDNEKLFF

V gene: TRBV6-6
clone size: .
D gene: TRBD2
CDR3 protein: CASNVRLAGTPYEQYF

V gene: TRBV6-2/TRBV6-3
clone size: .
D gene: TRBD1
CDR3 protein: CASSADRDEQYF

V gene: TRBV6-5
clone size: .
D gene: TRBD1
CDR3 protein: CASSLTGAGANVLTF

V gene: TRBV5-6
clone size: .
D gene: TRBD1
CDR3 protein: CASSEDREETQYF

V gene: TRBV12-3/TRBV12-4
clone size: .
D gene: TRBD2
CDR3 protein: CASRAGGGEQFF

V gene: TRBV7-6
clone size: .
D gene: .
CDR3 protein: CASSLNRENSPLHF

V gene: TRBV5-1
clone size: few
D gene: .
CDR3 protein: CASSERSSSEAFF

V gene: TRBV29-1
clone size: .
D gene: .
CDR3 protein: CSVARVLSTDTQYF

V gene: TRBV6-2/TRBV6-3
clone size: .
D gene: .
CDR3 protein: CASSYPPGVSYEQYF

V gene: TRBV11-2
clone size: once
D gene: .
CDR3 protein: CASSFVEPLYGYTF

V gene: TRBV5-1
clone size: .
D gene: .
CDR3 protein: CASSGGGLIADTQYF

V gene: TRBV16
clone size: .
D gene: .
CDR3 protein: CASSQSGQSREPQHF

V gene: TRBV5-8
clone size: .
D gene: .
CDR3 protein: CASSSEVLPAAGTQYF

V gene: TRBV9
clone size: .
D gene: TRBD2
CDR3 protein: CASSVGLAGYNEQFF

V gene: TRBV19
clone size: once
D gene: TRBD1
CDR3 protein: CASHYRGHDGYTF

V gene: TRBV5-1
clone size: .
D gene: TRBD1
CDR3 protein: CASSLEQGANYGYTF

V gene: TRBV6-4
clone size: .
D gene: TRBD1
CDR3 protein: CASRGQGKNEQFF

V gene: TRBV15
clone size: once
D gene: .
CDR3 protein: CATSRGKTGDSEAFF

V gene: TRBV18
clone size: .
D gene: .
CDR3 protein: CASSPRNEKLFF

V gene: TRBV28
clone size: once
D gene: .
CDR3 protein: CASSELPSSYNEQFF

V gene: TRBV4-1
clone size: few
D gene: .
CDR3 protein: CASSQDRRNGYTF

V gene: TRBV7-3
clone size: .
D gene: .
CDR3 protein: CASSEGVNTEAFF

V gene: TRBV2
clone size: .
D gene: TRBD1
CDR3 protein: CASSAGQGEETQYF

V gene: TRBV7-2
clone size: few
D gene: TRBD2
CDR3 protein: CASSGSPGGDNEQFF

V gene: TRBV7-3
clone size: .
D gene: TRBD2
CDR3 protein: CASSLSASGSTEQFF

V gene: TRBV30
clone size: .
D gene: .
CDR3 protein: CAWGDTTYEQYF

V gene: TRBV4-2
clone size: .
D gene: TRBD1
CDR3 protein: CASSQRQGMIGGTDTQYF

V gene: TRBV5-1
clone size: .
D gene: TRBD2
CDR3 protein: CASSLPLAGSYNEQFF

V gene: TRBV18
clone size: .
D gene: .
CDR3 protein: CASSPESGFSYGYTF

V gene: TRBV18
clone size: .
D gene: .
CDR3 protein: CASSADSFQVTGELFF

V gene: TRBV24-1
clone size: .
D gene: .
CDR3 protein: CATSFRYEQYF

V gene: TRBV7-8
clone size: .
D gene: .
CDR3 protein: CASSPQVGGQPQHF

V gene: TRBV7-8
clone size: .
D gene: .
CDR3 protein: CASSRRVIDSPLHF

V gene: TRBV18
clone size: .
D gene: .
CDR3 protein: CASSQALLGRNEQFF

V gene: TRBV24-1
clone size: .
D gene: TRBD1
CDR3 protein: CATSDLGDREQETQYF

V gene: TRBV4-1
clone size: .
D gene: .
CDR3 protein: CASSQGPAGGYTF

V gene: TRBV4-1
clone size: .
D gene: TRBD2
CDR3 protein: CASSQDTSGRKQFF

V gene: TRBV9
clone size: .
D gene: .
CDR3 protein: CASSAGDGCTEAFF

V gene: TRBV5-1
clone size: .
D gene: .
CDR3 protein: CASSLVGGSGANVLTF

V gene: TRBV4-1
clone size: many
D gene: .
CDR3 protein: CASSQDSSGANVLTF

V gene: TRBV13
clone size: .
D gene: TRBD2
CDR3 protein: CASSNFELAGGKETQYF

V gene: TRBV7-2
clone size: few
D gene: .
CDR3 protein: CASSTLTGSGGNTIYF

V gene: TRBV6-2/TRBV6-3
clone size: .
D gene: .
CDR3 protein: CASSYPGLRVYGYTF

V gene: TRBV2
clone size: .
D gene: .
CDR3 protein: CASSESRGQETQYF

V gene: TRBV10-3
clone size: .
D gene: TRBD1
CDR3 protein: CASRHGTGDYGYTF

V gene: TRBV24-1
clone size: .
D gene: TRBD1
CDR3 protein: CATSDPGTGMHGYTF

V gene: TRBV12-3/TRBV12-4
clone size: .
D gene: .
CDR3 protein: CASSFGADEQFF

V gene: TRBV7-8
clone size: once
D gene: TRBD1
CDR3 protein: CASSLTGSYNEQFF

V gene: TRBV5-6
clone size: .
D gene: .
CDR3 protein: CASSGTTDSPLHF

V gene: TRBV19
clone size: .
D gene: TRBD2
CDR3 protein: CASSIVRRGGHNEQFF

V gene: TRBV15
clone size: .
D gene: .
CDR3 protein: CATSNPPGAYNEQFF